The T cell receptor beta chain described here comes from a study of T cell changes during pregnancy in multiple sclerosis. TCRdb's table, derived via immunoSEQ multiplex PCR, lists solely in-frame clones and lacks some. The data hold tens of thousands of clones, with around 93% observed a single time. The CDR3 is 16 residues long. Trimming cost V 4 bases and J 6 bases; bases outside gene matches: 13. Per the germline V gene, CDR1 is SGHRS and CDR2 is YFSETQ. This receptor was taken from a female donor with multiple sclerosis, enrolled in a pregnancy study. This chain links TRBV5-1 with TRBJ2-3; the match to TRBD2 covers 8 bases. Sequenced material: peripheral blood, taken in the second trimester of pregnancy. The CDR3 region has the DNA TGCGCCAGCAGCGCGGGGACTAGTGGAACGGCGGATACGCAGTATTTT. Protein sequence: CASSAGTSGTADTQYF.